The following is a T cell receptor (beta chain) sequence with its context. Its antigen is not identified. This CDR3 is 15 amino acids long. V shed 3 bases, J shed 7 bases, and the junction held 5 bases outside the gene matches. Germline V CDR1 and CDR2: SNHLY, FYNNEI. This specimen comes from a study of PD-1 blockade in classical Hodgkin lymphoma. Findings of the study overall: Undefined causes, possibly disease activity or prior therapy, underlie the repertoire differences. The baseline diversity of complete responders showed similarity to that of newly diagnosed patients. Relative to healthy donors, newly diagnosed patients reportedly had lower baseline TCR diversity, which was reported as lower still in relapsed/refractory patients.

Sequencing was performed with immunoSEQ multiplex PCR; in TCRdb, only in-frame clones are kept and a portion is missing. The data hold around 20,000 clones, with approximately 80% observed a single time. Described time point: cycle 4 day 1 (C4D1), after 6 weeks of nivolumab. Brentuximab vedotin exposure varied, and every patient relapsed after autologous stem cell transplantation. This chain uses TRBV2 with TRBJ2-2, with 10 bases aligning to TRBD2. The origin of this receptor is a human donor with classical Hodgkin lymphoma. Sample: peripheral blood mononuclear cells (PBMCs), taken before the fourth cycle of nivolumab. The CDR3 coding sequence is TGTGCCAGCAGTGATGGGCTAGCGGGAGTCGGGGAGCTGTTTTTT. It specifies CASSDGLAGVGELFF.